Each of the 19 T cell receptor beta chains below was sequenced from the same sample in a study of CD4 T cells in lung cancer. The lung tissue was taken at least 3 cm from the tumor in the same resection. This table comes from immunoSEQ multiplex PCR, and its TCRdb copy is limited to in-frame clones, with some not included. The sample has approximately 11,000 clones, over 65% seen once. Sequenced sample: normal lung tissue taken away from the tumor. Source of these receptors: a man aged 55 to 70 with non-small cell lung cancer.

This clone was observed a few times. The gene calls are TRBV6-1 and TRBJ2-7; 7 nucleotides match TRBD1. Per germline, CDR1 MNHNS and CDR2 SASEGT. CDR3 length: 14 residues. The V gene end was trimmed by 3 bases and the J gene end by 4 bases; junction bases not matched to a gene: 6. The CDR3 loop is CASSEGQSGYEQYV. In DNA form, the CDR3 reads TGTGCCAGCAGTGAGGGACAGTCGGGATACGAGCAGTACGTC.

CDR3 nucleotide sequence: TGTGCCAGTAGTGGGACAATCAACACTGAAGCTTTCTTT. As protein: CASSGTINTEAFF. J is TRBJ1-1 and V is TRBV19; a possible D gene is TRBD1 (6 bases). The V and J ends lost 5 bases and 2 bases respectively, with 9 bases between them. CDR3 length: 13 amino acids. CDR1 and CDR2 (germline): LNHDA, SQIVND (reference sequence).

CDR3 DNA: TGTGCAAGTCGCTTAAAAGAGCGGGATGTCACAGATACGCAGTATTTT. Its translation: CASRLKERDVTDTQYF. The chain combines TRBV12-2 with TRBJ2-3; TRBD2 was called by the table and not checked on the DNA. TRBV12-2 is a known pseudogene. The CDR3 consists of 16 residues.

V usage is TRBV5-3 and J usage is TRBJ2-3; 9 positions agree with TRBD1. TRBV5-3 is an ORF, with its function uncertain. CDR3 size: 19 residues. The trim removed 6 bases at V and 1 base at J, leaving 18 bases unmatched. The CDR3 is CARTLRVGNRGLGTDTQYF. The CDR3 nucleotides read TGTGCCAGAACCCTGAGGGTAGGCAACAGGGGGCTTGGCACAGATACGCAGTATTTT.

This clone has a single count. J is TRBJ2-4 and V is TRBV7-9; TRBD2 aligns across 7 bases. CDR1 and CDR2 (germline): SEHNR, FQNEAQ (reference sequence). The ends lost 2 bases at V and 1 base at J; junction bases unmatched: 14. CDR3 length: 19 residues. The CDR3 loop is CASSLTPPQLAIAKNIQYF. In DNA, the CDR3 is TGTGCCAGCAGCTTAACTCCGCCTCAACTAGCGATTGCCAAAAACATTCAGTACTTC.

The rearrangement uses TRBV6-4 and TRBJ1-6; possibly TRBD1 for D (6 bases). V was cut by 2 bases and J by 7 bases, with 6 bases left in between. Germline V lookup: CDR1 MRHNA, CDR2 SNTAGT. This CDR3 spans 13 amino acids. The CDR3 DNA follows: TGTGCCAGCAGTGACACAGGGAATTCACCCCTCCACTTT. Translating it yields CASSDTGNSPLHF.

The rearrangement links TRBV7-2 to TRBJ2-3; D gene uncertain. CDR3 length: 13 amino acids. CDR1 is SGHTA and CDR2 is FQGNSA in the germline V gene. The V gene lost 5 bases and the J gene lost 2 bases, with 8 bases spanning the gap. In DNA, the CDR3 is TGTGCCAGCAGCCTGCTACTCACAGATACGCAGTATTTT. Translating it yields CASSLLLTDTQYF.

This clone was seen a handful of times. The gene calls are TRBV6-5 and TRBJ1-3; D remains unclear. V shed 5 bases and J shed 4 bases, with 9 bases lying between them. The CDR3 sequence is 13 residues long. Looked up from germline, CDR1 is MNHEY and CDR2 is SVGAGI. The DNA of the CDR3 is TGTGCCAGCAGTCCTGACACGGGAAACACCATATATTTT. This encodes CASSPDTGNTIYF.

This clone has only a few counts. This chain uses TRBV28 with TRBJ1-5, with D perhaps TRBD1 (6 bases). Looked up from germline, CDR1 is MDHEN and CDR2 is SYDVKM. V shed 8 bases and J shed 7 bases, with 24 bases lying between them. The CDR3 has 16 residues. CDR3 coding DNA: TGTGCCAGCCTCACCTATAAACAGGGAAAATGGCAGCCCCAGCATTTT. Its translation: CASLTYKQGKWQPQHF. Variable domain in full (rest from reference TRBV28 and TRBJ1-5): DVKVTQSSRYLVKRTGEKVFLECVQDMDHENMFWYRQDPGLGLRLIYFSYDVKMKEKGDIPEGYSVSREKKERFSLILESASTNQTSMYLCASLTYKQGKWQPQHFGDGTRLSIL.

Regarding this clone: At one end the junction does not follow the germline gene, possibly because of a read error. The chain uses TRBV10-3 and TRBJ1-4, with 9 bases matching TRBD1. The CDR3 is made up of 17 amino acids. Germline V gives CDR1 ENHRY, CDR2 SYGVKD. The CDR3 nucleotides are TGTGCCATCAGCTCGGCTAGGGGGACAGGGACTATTGAAAAACTGTTTTTT. Its translation: CAISSARGTGTIEKLFF.

The rearrangement links TRBV7-6 to TRBJ2-1; TRBD2 matches at 11 bases. The CDR3 has 16 amino acids. Germline loops: CDR1 SGHVS, CDR2 FNYEAQ. V shed 4 bases and J 10 bases; nucleotides not matched to a gene: 12. CDR3 amino acids: CASSSLAGGRPREQFF. For the CDR3, the DNA is TGTGCCAGCAGCTCGTTAGCGGGAGGGCGTCCACGGGAGCAGTTCTTC.

CDR3 nucleotide sequence: TGTGCCAGCAGTTATCGTGGAGTCCCCATGAACACTGAAGCTTTCTTT. Its protein is CASSYRGVPMNTEAFF. The J gene is TRBJ1-1, the V gene TRBV6-6; D unresolved. Germline assignment: CDR1 MNHNY and CDR2 SVGAGI (reference sequence). With 3 bases removed from V and 0 bases from J, the gap between germline ends came to 14 bases. The CDR3 spans 16 residues.

This chain connects TRBV12-5 to TRBJ2-3; 7 positions match TRBD1. The CDR3 runs to 17 residues. Germline V gene sequence: CDR1 LGHNT, CDR2 FRNRAP. J was trimmed by 0 bases and V by 1 base; bases with no gene match: 7. The CDR3: CASGLATDRPSTDTQYF. Here the CDR3 DNA reads TGTGCTAGTGGTTTGGCGACGGACAGGCCCAGCACAGATACGCAGTATTTT.

This clone is medium-sized. The V call is TRBV15, the J call TRBJ2-7; 9 positions agree with TRBD1. CDR3 length: 14 amino acids. With V trimmed by 4 bases and J by 4 bases, 5 bases remained unmatched. Germline values: CDR1 LNHNV, CDR2 YYDKDF (reference sequence). The CDR3 spells CATSTRDREYEQYF. Here the CDR3 DNA reads TGTGCCACCAGCACCCGGGACAGGGAATACGAGCAGTACTTC.

This clone is medium-sized (0.01 to 0.1%) within its sample. The CDR3 sequence is CASSAAVLNEQFF. The CDR3 nucleotides are TGCGCCAGCAGTGCCGCAGTGCTCAATGAGCAGTTCTTC. This chain links TRBV10-1 with TRBJ2-1; the D is unclear. The V end lost 4 bases, the J end lost 6 bases, and 10 bases lay between the germline ends. This CDR3 has 13 amino acids. Germline V gene sequence: CDR1 WNHNN, CDR2 SYGVQD (reference sequence).

This clone came up a few times. V gene TRBV5-4 combines with J gene TRBJ1-1; D is undetermined. CDR3 length equals 13 residues. V was trimmed by 2 bases and J by 1 base, leaving 6 bases between them. Germline V gene sequence: CDR1 SGHNT, CDR2 YYREEE (reference sequence). This chain's CDR3 is CASSFAGNTEAFF. CDR3 nucleotide sequence: TGTGCCAGCAGCTTCGCCGGGAACACTGAAGCTTTCTTT.

This chain uses TRBV7-7 with TRBJ2-3; 9 bases fit TRBD2. This CDR3 comprises 14 residues. Unmatched junction bases numbered 8, after V lost 5 bases and J lost 8 bases. Germline V lookup: CDR1 SSHAT, CDR2 FNYEAQ (reference sequence). The CDR3 sequence is CASSPSGKLGTQYF. The CDR3 DNA follows: TGTGCCAGCAGCCCTAGCGGGAAGCTCGGTACGCAGTATTTT. Filled out from reference TRBV7-7 and TRBJ2-3, the complete variable domain reads GAGVSQSPRYKVTKRGQDVTLRCDPISSHATLYWYQQALGQGPEFLTYFNYEAQPDKSGLPSDRFSAERPEGSISTLTIQRTEQRDSAMYRCASSPSGKLGTQYFGPGTRLTVL.

This rearrangement joins TRBV4-1 to TRBJ2-5; 8 positions match TRBD2. Germline V lookup: CDR1 MGHRA, CDR2 YSYEKL. This CDR3 is 15 amino acids long. Unmatched junction bases numbered 8, after V lost 4 bases and J lost 4 bases. The CDR3 bases are TGCGCCAGCAGCCCCTTAAGCGGGAGTGTAGAGACCCAGTACTTC. Translating gives CASSPLSGSVETQYF.

V is TRBV12-5 and J is TRBJ2-1; the D gene is possibly TRBD1 (5 bases). The germline V gene has CDR1 LGHNT and CDR2 FRNRAP. Between the trimmed V and J ends, which lost 0 bases and 4 bases, there was a span of 10 bases. The CDR3 runs 15 residues. Here the CDR3 reads CASGLVQDVYNEQFF. For the CDR3, the DNA is TGTGCTAGTGGTTTGGTACAGGATGTATACAATGAGCAGTTCTTC.